This T cell receptor (beta chain) was captured by sequencing in a study of blood T cell repertoires in COVID-19. Study-wide context: From the United States, Italy and Spain came samples of acute and convalescent COVID-19. PBMCs, B-cell-depleted T cells, or T cells were the source of the cDNA or gDNA that made up the material.

This clone is a singleton in its sample. Authors' analysis steps: For nucleated cells, counts were estimated from reference gene primer amplification. Generated by immunoSEQ multiplex PCR, the TCRdb table keeps only in-frame clones and is missing some. V and J calls and clone size are given by that table; D and trimming were obtained from the DNA. The data show around 190,000 clones, just over 85% seen once. The sample consisted of peripheral blood. The TCR comes from a man aged 50-60 years with active or convalescent COVID-19.

The CDR3 coding sequence is TGCGCCAGCAGCTTGCCGAGACATGGAGATACGCAGTATTTT. Protein: CASSLPRHGDTQYF. This chain uses TRBV5-1 with TRBJ2-3; unclear D gene. The germline V gene encodes CDR1 SGHRS and CDR2 YFSETQ. V lost 1 base and J 5 bases, leaving 11 bases between the germline ends. The CDR3 consists of 14 residues. Complete variable domain (other parts from reference TRBV5-1 and TRBJ2-3): KAGVTQTPRYLIKTRGQQVTLSCSPISGHRSVSWYQQTPGQGLQFLFEYFSETQRNKGNFPGRFSGRQFSNSRSEMNVSTLELGDSALYLCASSLPRHGDTQYFGPGTRLTVL.